The 8 T cell receptor beta chains below were found in one sample sequenced in a study of T cell responses to AZD1222 COVID-19 vaccine. Measured with immunoSEQ multiplex PCR; TCRdb has only the in-frame clones, and not every one. This sample has 130,000 to 150,000 clones; 85% to 95% occur once, and the top ten carry approximately 2%. The sample consisted of peripheral blood, taken on day 0 of AZD1222 vaccination. Receptors were obtained from an adult in good health.

The chain joins TRBV2 to TRBJ2-1, with D perhaps assigned TRBD1 or TRBD2 (6 bases each). Between the trimmed V and J ends, which lost 4 bases and 15 bases, there was a span of 22 bases. Germline CDR1 is SNHLY and CDR2 is FYNNEI. The CDR3 is 14 amino acids. CDR3 in DNA: TGTGCCAGCAGTGTAGGGTTCACAATGGAGGGGGGGTTCTTC. This gives the protein CASSVGFTMEGGFF. Full variable domain (rest looked up from reference TRBV2 and TRBJ2-1): EPEVTQTPSHQVTQMGQEVILRCVPISNHLYFYWYRQILGQKVEFLVSFYNNEISEKSEIFDDQFSVERPDGSNFTLKIRSTKLEDSAMYFCASSVGFTMEGGFFGPGTRLTVL.

The gene calls are TRBV5-1 and TRBJ1-2, with 9 bases matching TRBD1. This CDR3 is 15 amino acids long. Germline CDR1 is SGHRS and CDR2 is YFSETQ. The V and J ends lost 4 bases and 3 bases, in that order; junction bases with no gene match: 7. In DNA, the CDR3 is TGCGCCAGCAGCAACCCGGACAGGGGCCACTATGGCTACACCTTC. Protein sequence: CASSNPDRGHYGYTF.

V gene TRBV5-6 combines with J gene TRBJ2-3; TRBD1 or TRBD2 may be the D gene (5 bases each). V lost 2 bases and J 9 bases, leaving 19 bases between the germline ends. The CDR3 consists of 15 residues. Germline V CDR1 and CDR2: SGHDT, YYEEEE. CDR3 amino acids: CASSFWGSGLGTQYF. The CDR3 DNA reads TGTGCCAGCAGCTTTTGGGGGTCGGGGTTAGGCACGCAGTATTTT. Combining the CDR3 with reference TRBV5-6 and TRBJ2-3 gives the whole variable domain DAGVTQSPTHLIKTRGQQVTLRCSPKSGHDTVSWYQQALGQGPQFIFQYYEEEERQRGNFPDRFSGHQFPNYSSELNVNALLLGDSALYLCASSFWGSGLGTQYFGPGTRLTVL.

This chain joins TRBV7-8 and TRBJ2-5; weak D call: TRBD2 (5 bases). In germline, CDR1 is SGHVS, CDR2 FQNEAQ. This CDR3 region has 11 residues. The V end was cut by 5 bases, the J end by 10 bases, with 11 bases between. CDR3 protein: CASSLSRGQYF. The DNA of the CDR3 is TGTGCCAGCAGCCTTAGTCGGGGCCAGTACTTC. The full variable domain, with the rest looked up from reference TRBV7-8 and TRBJ2-5, is GAGVSQSPRYKVAKRGQDVALRCDPISGHVSLFWYQQALGQGPEFLTYFQNEAQLDKSGLPSDRFFAERPEGSVSTLKIQRTQQEDSAVYLCASSLSRGQYFGPGTRLLVL.

The rearrangement uses TRBV2 and TRBJ2-5; 10 bases map to TRBD1. Looked up from germline, CDR1 is SNHLY and CDR2 is FYNNEI. This CDR3 contains 15 residues. J gave up 9 bases and V 3 bases, and 10 bases lay outside the gene matches. CDR3 residues: CASSEAKDRGESQYF. The CDR3 DNA reads as TGTGCCAGCAGTGAGGCCAAGGACAGGGGGGAATCCCAGTACTTC. Supplemented by reference TRBV2 and TRBJ2-5, the full variable domain reads EPEVTQTPSHQVTQMGQEVILRCVPISNHLYFYWYRQILGQKVEFLVSFYNNEISEKSEIFDDQFSVERPDGSNFTLKIRSTKLEDSAMYFCASSEAKDRGESQYFGPGTRLLVL.

The V and J genes are TRBV12-3 or TRBV12-4 and TRBJ2-7; 7 bases are shared with TRBD2. With V trimmed by 6 bases and J by 7 bases, 9 bases remained unmatched. The CDR3 runs to 13 residues. CDR3 sequence (DNA): TGTGCCAGCAGGGAATTACGGGAGGAGGAGCAGTACTTC. Its translation is CASRELREEEQYF.

The V call is TRBV18, the J call TRBJ1-6; D not certain. Trimming took 3 bases from V and 8 from J, leaving 8 bases between them. Germline lookup yields CDR1 KGHSH and CDR2 LQKENI. The CDR3 has 13 amino acids. The CDR3 sequence: CASSPAEDSPLHF. CDR3 in DNA: TGTGCCAGCTCACCGGCGGAGGATTCACCCCTCCACTTT.

The chain uses TRBV30 and TRBJ1-5, with D maybe TRBD1 (5 bases). The CDR3 is made up of 13 amino acids. V lost 0 bases and J lost 5, with 8 bases in between. Germline V gene sequence: CDR1 GTSNPN, CDR2 SVGIG (reference sequence). CDR3 DNA: TGTGCCTGGAGTGTACGGGGGTATCAGCCCCAGCATTTT. Amino acids: CAWSVRGYQPQHF.